Following are 26 T cell receptor beta chains from one sample sequenced in a study of blood T cell repertoires in COVID-19. Assay: immunoSEQ multiplex PCR; the TCRdb copy retains only in-frame clones and omits some. Found here are 150,000 to 200,000 clones, roughly four fifths of them singletons; the top ten hold roughly 11%. Sequenced sample: peripheral blood. These receptors were collected from a human donor in a cohort sampled during active COVID-19.

The V call is TRBV7-2, the J call TRBJ2-3, with a possible D match to TRBD2 (6 bases). V lost 2 bases and J lost 1, with 10 bases in between. CDR1 and CDR2 (germline): SGHTA, FQGNSA. This CDR3 spans 15 amino acids. In nucleotides, the CDR3 is TGTGCCAGCAGCTTAAAGGTAGCGGGCACAGATACGCAGTATTTT. This gives the protein CASSLKVAGTDTQYF.

The gene calls are TRBV27 and TRBJ2-1; D is unclear. The CDR3 contains 13 residues. V lost 2 bases and J lost 5, with 7 bases in between. Looked up from germline, CDR1 is MNHEY and CDR2 is SMNVEV (reference sequence). The CDR3 is CASSLRSDNEQFF. CDR3 nucleotide sequence: TGTGCCAGCAGTTTACGGAGTGACAATGAGCAGTTCTTC.

The gene calls are TRBV6-5 and TRBJ2-7; TRBD1 agrees at 8 bases. Per germline, CDR1 MNHEY and CDR2 SVGAGI. Losses at the gene ends were 4 bases for V and 2 bases for J; bases not matched to a gene: 7. The CDR3 is 15 residues long. The CDR3 reads CASSFNRGVTYEQYF. In DNA, the CDR3 is TGTGCCAGCAGTTTCAACAGGGGGGTGACCTACGAGCAGTACTTC.

V is TRBV20-1 and J is TRBJ2-3; maybe TRBD2 (6 bases). CDR3 size: 11 residues. The V end lost 6 bases, the J end lost 11 bases, and 15 bases lay between the germline ends. From germline, CDR1 is DFQATT and CDR2 SNEGSKA (reference sequence). DNA of the CDR3: TGCAGTGCCTTTCTAGCGCTACAGCAGTATTTT. Translation gives CSAFLALQQYF.

The chain employs TRBV7-2 and TRBJ2-1; the match to TRBD1 covers 7 bases. This CDR3 is 16 amino acids long. With V trimmed by 5 bases and J by 6 bases, 13 bases remained unmatched. CDR1 is SGHTA and CDR2 is FQGNSA in the germline V gene. In DNA form, the CDR3 reads TGTGCCAGCAGCCCGCCCGGGGACAGAATGGGCAATGAGCAGTTCTTC. Translating gives CASSPPGDRMGNEQFF.

The chain uses TRBV6-5 and TRBJ1-6; weak D call: TRBD1 (5 bases). The CDR3 has 14 residues. Trimming cost V 7 bases and J 9 bases, with 16 bases left between them. CDR1 is MNHEY and CDR2 is SVGAGI in the germline V gene. The CDR3 reads CASTRGVDISPLHF. Here the CDR3 DNA reads TGTGCCAGCACCCGGGGGGTCGATATTTCACCCCTCCACTTT.

This clone was seen many times. The CDR3 DNA reads as TGTGCCAGTAGTATCCCCGGACTGGTGACCGGGGAGCTGTTTTTT. Amino acid sequence: CASSIPGLVTGELFF. This chain connects TRBV19 to TRBJ2-2; D is possibly TRBD2 (5 bases). The CDR3 covers 15 residues. Germline CDR1 and CDR2: LNHDA and SQIVND (reference sequence). The germline V and J ends were trimmed by 3 bases and 5 bases, with 13 bases remaining between them.

The chain carries TRBV5-1 and TRBJ2-3, with 9 bases lining up with TRBD1. Germline CDR1 is SGHRS and CDR2 is YFSETQ. CDR3 length equals 13 residues. V shed 6 bases, J shed 4 bases, and the junction held 3 bases outside the gene matches. The chain's CDR3 is CASTGQGADTQYF. In nucleotides, the CDR3 is TGCGCCAGCACGGGACAGGGTGCAGATACGCAGTATTTT.

The chain recombines TRBV2 with TRBJ2-7; weak D call: TRBD2 (5 bases). Germline values: CDR1 SNHLY, CDR2 FYNNEI. Trimming took 11 bases from V and 0 from J, leaving 14 bases between them. This CDR3 spans 13 amino acids. The CDR3 DNA reads TGTGCCCGCGGCGGGCAAAGCTCCTACGAGCAGTACTTC. Translated, it gives CARGGQSSYEQYF.

The chain carries TRBV27 and TRBJ1-2; 8 positions agree with TRBD1. Germline CDR1 reads MNHEY; CDR2 reads SMNVEV (reference sequence). After removal of 5 bases from V and 0 bases from J, the junction contained 14 bases not matched to a gene. The CDR3 loop spans 18 amino acids. Here the CDR3 DNA reads TGTGCCAGCAGTCCCATCGGCAGGGGGCGAGGGGCTAACTATGGCTACACCTTC. Its protein product is CASSPIGRGRGANYGYTF.

As for this clone: At one end, the junction sequence differs from germline, possibly due to a read error. V gene TRBV7-7 combines with J gene TRBJ1-1; D is perhaps TRBD1 (5 bases). Germline values: CDR1 SSHAT, CDR2 FNYEAQ (reference sequence). This CDR3 has 19 amino acids. The CDR3 region has the DNA TGTGCTAGCAGCTTCTATGCCACGACCGGGACTCCAGGAACCACTGAAGCTTTCTTT. This codes for CASSFYATTGTPGTTEAFF.

This clone appeared a single time. V and J are TRBV6-2 or TRBV6-3 and TRBJ2-2, with 8 nucleotides matching TRBD2. CDR1 is MNHEY and CDR2 is SVGEGT in the germline V gene. V was pared by 5 bases and J by 2 bases, with 13 bases of the junction left unmatched. The CDR3 spans 18 residues. CDR3 protein: CASSPHGRGGRNTGELFF. The CDR3 bases are TGTGCCAGCAGTCCCCACGGGAGGGGGGGCCGAAACACCGGGGAGCTGTTTTTT.

The genes are TRBV6-5 and TRBJ2-7; 11 nucleotides line up with TRBD2. The germline V gene encodes CDR1 MNHEY and CDR2 SVGAGI. The CDR3 is 16 residues long. The V gene end was trimmed by 4 bases and the J gene end by 4 bases; junction bases not matched to a gene: 9. The CDR3 sequence: CASSSGSSGREYEQYF. In DNA form, the CDR3 reads TGTGCCAGCAGTTCCGGGAGTAGCGGGAGGGAATACGAGCAGTACTTC.

The chain combines TRBV18 with TRBJ2-5; D perhaps matches TRBD1 (5 bases). Germline loops: CDR1 KGHSH, CDR2 LQKENI. The CDR3 contains 15 residues. V was pared by 1 base and J by 5 bases, with 14 bases between. The CDR3 region is CASSPLQGTGETQYF. CDR3 nucleotide sequence: TGTGCCAGCTCACCACTGCAGGGCACGGGTGAGACCCAGTACTTC.

This sequence joins TRBV28 and TRBJ2-4; a possible D gene is TRBD2 (5 bases). The V gene's germline CDR1 is MDHEN and CDR2 SYDVKM. The length of the CDR3 is 13 residues. Trimming shortened V by 2 bases and J by 16 bases, and 18 bases separated the two germline ends. Here the CDR3 reads CASSLPGSLINYF. DNA of the CDR3: TGTGCCAGCAGTTTACCGGGGTCCCTCATTAATTACTTC.

A note on this clone: At one end the junction does not follow the germline gene, possibly because of a read error. The rearrangement links TRBV28 to TRBJ2-1; tentative D call: TRBD1 (5 bases). Germline V gene lookup returns CDR1 MDHEN and CDR2 SYDVKM. This CDR3 contains 15 residues. The CDR3 reads CASTLGAAGRGEQFF. The CDR3 DNA is TGTGCCAGCACTTTAGGTGCCGCCGGTAGGGGTGAGCAGTTCTTC. The variable domain in full, with the rest retrieved from reference TRBV28 and TRBJ2-1, is DVKVTQSSRYLVKRTGEKVFLECVQDMDHENMFWYRQDPGLGLRLIYFSYDVKMKEKGDIPEGYSVSREKKERFSLILESASTNQTSMYLCASTLGAAGRGEQFFGPGTRLTVL.

The chain employs TRBV19 and TRBJ2-3, with D possibly being TRBD2 (5 bases). Trimming pared 6 bases from V and 2 bases from J, leaving 12 bases between. The V gene's germline CDR1 is LNHDA and CDR2 SQIVND (reference sequence). This CDR3 has 14 residues. As DNA, the CDR3 is TGTGCCAGTAGACCAAGCGGAGTCACAGATACGCAGTATTTT. Amino acids: CASRPSGVTDTQYF. The entire variable domain, with the rest obtained from reference TRBV19 and TRBJ2-3, is as follows: DGGITQSPKYLFRKEGQNVTLSCEQNLNHDAMYWYRQDPGQGLRLIYYSQIVNDFQKGDIAEGYSVSREKKESFPLTVTSAQKNPTAFYLCASRPSGVTDTQYFGPGTRLTVL.

This chain uses TRBV21-1 with TRBJ2-4; the DNA was not used to check the table's D call, TRBD2. TRBV21-1 is classified as a pseudogene. The CDR3 has 18 residues. CDR3 in amino acids: CASSNKWTGGRIENIQYF. In nucleotides, the CDR3 is TGTGCCAGCAGCAATAAATGGACCGGGGGGCGGATCGAAAACATTCAGTACTTC.

The rearrangement links TRBV28 to TRBJ1-1, with 7 bases aligning to TRBD1. The germline CDR1 and CDR2 sequences are MDHEN and SYDVKM. Trimming removed 5 bases from V and 12 bases from J; junction bases left unmatched: 12. The CDR3 spans 13 residues. The CDR3 sequence: CASSPSSRQGSFF. CDR3 in DNA: TGTGCCAGCAGTCCATCCTCGAGACAGGGTTCTTTCTTT.

The chain recombines TRBV7-2 with TRBJ1-3; D is uncertain. CDR3 length: 15 residues. The V end was cut by 2 bases, the J end by 1 base, with 9 bases between. From germline, CDR1 is SGHTA and CDR2 FQGNSA. The DNA of the CDR3 is TGTGCCAGCAGCTTAAACAAGAATTCTGGAAACACCATATATTTT. Protein product: CASSLNKNSGNTIYF.

V and J are TRBV27 and TRBJ1-5; 7 bases match TRBD1. The CDR3 sequence is 15 residues long. Per germline, CDR1 MNHEY and CDR2 SMNVEV (reference sequence). Trimming at V came to 6 bases and at J to 4 bases, leaving 9 bases not matched to a gene. CDR3 amino acids: CASSHLDRANQPQHF. The DNA for the CDR3 is TGTGCCAGCAGCCACCTCGACAGGGCGAATCAGCCCCAGCATTTT.

The rearrangement joins TRBV4-1 to TRBJ2-7; maybe TRBD1 (5 bases). Trimming left V 0 bases short and J 2 bases short, with 20 bases between. This CDR3 contains 18 residues. Germline CDR1 reads MGHRA; CDR2 reads YSYEKL. The CDR3 loop is CASSQDQSTDSWAYEQYF. The CDR3 coding sequence is TGCGCCAGCAGCCAAGATCAATCAACTGACAGCTGGGCCTACGAGCAGTACTTC.

The chain carries TRBV27 and TRBJ2-7, with a weak D call TRBD1 (5 bases). The germline gives CDR1 MNHEY, CDR2 SMNVEV (reference sequence). The CDR3 is made up of 13 amino acids. Trimming pared 5 bases from V and 7 bases from J, leaving 15 bases between. In DNA, the CDR3 is TGTGCCAGCAGTCCGGCTCCAGGGTGGGAGCAGTACTTC. Its translation: CASSPAPGWEQYF.

This sequence joins TRBV6-5 and TRBJ1-2; 9 nucleotides agree with TRBD1. With V trimmed by 6 bases and J by 5 bases, 7 bases remained unmatched. The CDR3 spans 14 residues. Germline CDR1 reads MNHEY; CDR2 reads SVGAGI. CDR3 in amino acids: CASSLGTGHYGYTF. The DNA of the CDR3 is TGTGCCAGCAGCCTGGGGACAGGGCATTATGGCTACACCTTC.

This clone was counted once. The rearrangement uses TRBV7-9 and TRBJ2-5, with D possibly matching TRBD1 (6 bases). With 1 base removed from V and 2 bases from J, the gap between germline ends came to 11 bases. The CDR3 is 15 amino acids. In germline, CDR1 is SEHNR, CDR2 FQNEAQ (reference sequence). CDR3 protein: CASSLGFQGQETQYF. The CDR3 region has the DNA TGTGCCAGCAGCTTAGGGTTTCAGGGGCAAGAGACCCAGTACTTC.

The V and J genes are TRBV14 and TRBJ2-3; 7 nucleotides match TRBD2. Germline assignment: CDR1 SGHDN and CDR2 FVKESK. J gave up 0 bases and V 3 bases, and 3 bases lay outside the gene matches. This CDR3 is built from 15 residues. CDR3 amino acids: CASSHPGGSTDTQYF. The CDR3 DNA reads TGTGCCAGCAGCCACCCGGGAGGCAGCACAGATACGCAGTATTTT.